Shown below are 17 T cell receptor beta chains from a single sample sequenced in a study of OX40 agonist ivuxolimab in advanced cancers. Sequenced by immunoSEQ multiplex PCR; TCRdb stores in-frame clones only, minus some. The repertoire includes roughly 18,000 clones, about 67% of them detected once, and about 21% sits in the top ten. The sample in question was CD4+ or CD8+ T cells sorted from blood, obtained in a trial of the OX40 agonist ivuxolimab. Receptors were obtained from an adult with an advanced solid tumor such as melanoma, head and neck, liver or kidney cancer.

This clone is a singleton in its sample. In DNA, the CDR3 is TGTGCCAGCAGCTCCGACAGCCACTATGGCTACACCTTC. Translating gives CASSSDSHYGYTF. The genes are TRBV5-6 and TRBJ1-2; the D gene is possibly TRBD1 (5 bases). V was trimmed by 3 bases and J by 3 bases, leaving 9 bases between them. This CDR3 region has 13 residues. Germline V lookup: CDR1 SGHDT, CDR2 YYEEEE.

V usage is TRBV14 and J usage is TRBJ2-1; possible D gene TRBD2, 5 bases. CDR3 length: 14 amino acids. Germline V gives CDR1 SGHDN, CDR2 FVKESK. The V end was cut by 4 bases, the J end by 7 bases, with 14 bases between. The CDR3 DNA is TGTGCCAGCAGCCCCACGGACTCCCTAAATGAGCAGTTCTTC. Encoded protein: CASSPTDSLNEQFF.

The chain uses TRBV27 and TRBJ2-7, with a weak D call TRBD1 (5 bases). Trimming left V 6 bases short and J 5 bases short, with 17 bases between. Germline lookup yields CDR1 MNHEY and CDR2 SMNVEV (reference sequence). The CDR3 contains 14 residues. DNA of the CDR3: TGTGCCAGCAGCCAAGATTGGGAAGGGGACGAGCAGTACTTC. It yields the protein CASSQDWEGDEQYF.

The CDR3, as DNA: TGTGCCAGTACCGGTGTTTGGGGACCAAACACTGAAGCTTTCTTT. This sequence encodes CASTGVWGPNTEAFF. The chain is built from TRBV19 and TRBJ1-1, with a possible D match to TRBD1 (5 bases). V gave up 7 bases and J gave up 2 bases, with 17 bases separating them. Per germline, CDR1 LNHDA and CDR2 SQIVND (reference sequence). This CDR3 is 15 amino acids long. Full variable domain (missing parts from reference TRBV19 and TRBJ1-1): DGGITQSPKYLFRKEGQNVTLSCEQNLNHDAMYWYRQDPGQGLRLIYYSQIVNDFQKGDIAEGYSVSREKKESFPLTVTSAQKNPTAFYLCASTGVWGPNTEAFFGQGTRLTVV.

The chain employs TRBV7-6 and TRBJ2-5; a weak D match, TRBD2 (6 bases). The CDR3 length is 16 residues. Germline CDR1 is SGHVS and CDR2 is FNYEAQ. V lost 3 bases, J lost 1 base, and 15 bases lay in between. This CDR3 reads CASSFRFGGIQETQYF. In DNA, the CDR3 is TGTGCCAGCAGCTTCCGGTTCGGCGGGATCCAAGAGACCCAGTACTTC.

A single count supports this clone. V is TRBV2 and J is TRBJ2-7; 7 bases map to TRBD1. This CDR3 contains 14 residues. The V and J ends lost 4 bases and 4 bases, in that order; junction bases with no gene match: 7. Germline V gene data show CDR1 as SNHLY and CDR2 as FYNNEI. As DNA, the CDR3 is TGTGCCAGCAGTGTACTACAGGGGAGTTACGAGCAGTACTTC. It is translated as CASSVLQGSYEQYF.

The V and J genes are TRBV30 and TRBJ2-2; D not resolved. CDR3 length equals 12 residues. CDR1 and CDR2 (germline): GTSNPN, SVGIG (reference sequence). The V end was cut by 7 bases, the J end by 2 bases, with 8 bases between. DNA for the CDR3: TGTGCCTACTTTCCTAACACCGGGGAGCTGTTTTTT. This encodes CAYFPNTGELFF.

The V and J genes are TRBV11-2 and TRBJ2-7; TRBD2 matches at 11 bases. V lost 1 base and J lost 2; bases outside the gene matches: 1. Germline CDR1 reads SGHAT; CDR2 reads FQNNGV. This CDR3 is built from 15 residues. The DNA for the CDR3 is TGTGCCAGCAGCTTAGTAGCGGGAGGGGCCTACGAGCAGTACTTC. Protein sequence: CASSLVAGGAYEQYF.

V is TRBV28 and J is TRBJ2-1; 15 nucleotides match TRBD2. The germline CDR1 and CDR2 sequences are MDHEN and SYDVKM. The CDR3 runs 17 residues. Trimming took 7 bases from V and 9 from J; bases not matched to a gene: 13. The CDR3 DNA is TGTGCCAGCATCTCAAGGACTAGCGGGAGGGTCTTAGCTGAGCAGTTCTTC. This encodes CASISRTSGRVLAEQFF.

J is TRBJ1-1 and V is TRBV29-1; tentative D call: TRBD1 (5 bases). V was pared by 4 bases and J by 0 bases, with 12 bases between. This CDR3 comprises 14 residues. Germline V lookup: CDR1 SQVTM, CDR2 ANQGSEA. The CDR3 sequence: CSVGRDSLNTEAFF. The DNA for the CDR3 is TGCAGCGTTGGCCGGGACTCCCTGAACACTGAAGCTTTCTTT.

The chain employs TRBV27 and TRBJ1-2; unclear D gene. This CDR3 is 13 amino acids long. V gave up 2 bases and J gave up 7 bases, with 11 bases separating them. Looked up from germline, CDR1 is MNHEY and CDR2 is SMNVEV (reference sequence). The DNA of the CDR3 is TGTGCCAGCAGTTTAGGGCACGAGGGTGGCTACACCTTC. Translation gives CASSLGHEGGYTF.

The chain is built from TRBV27 and TRBJ2-7; D possibly uses TRBD1 or TRBD2 (5 bases each). CDR3 length: 15 amino acids. The germline gives CDR1 MNHEY, CDR2 SMNVEV (reference sequence). Trimming removed 6 bases from V and 5 bases from J, with 20 bases in between. The CDR3 nucleotides read TGTGCCAGCAGAAGACGCAATTGGGGGATGGACGAGCAGTACTTC. Amino acids: CASRRRNWGMDEQYF.

This clone was observed a few times. The chain couples TRBV7-2 to TRBJ1-1; 7 bases fit TRBD1. V gave up 3 bases and J gave up 5 bases; unmatched junction bases: 6. Looked up from germline, CDR1 is SGHTA and CDR2 is FQGNSA. The CDR3 runs 14 residues. The CDR3 reads CASSLPTGRTEAFF. CDR3 bases: TGTGCCAGCAGCTTGCCGACAGGGCGAACTGAAGCTTTCTTT.

J is TRBJ2-1 and V is TRBV7-9, with TRBD2 matching over 9 bases. Germline CDR1 SEHNR, CDR2 FQNEAQ (reference sequence). V was pared by 2 bases and J by 7 bases, with 3 bases of the junction left unmatched. This CDR3 has 14 residues. CDR3 loop: CASSLISGSNEQFF. The DNA of the CDR3 is TGTGCCAGCAGCTTAATTAGCGGGAGTAATGAGCAGTTCTTC. Full variable domain (outside the CDR3, taken from reference TRBV7-9 and TRBJ2-1): DTGVSQNPRHKITKRGQNVTFRCDPISEHNRLYWYRQTLGQGPEFLTYFQNEAQLEKSRLLSDRFSAERPKGSFSTLEIQRTEQGDSAMYLCASSLISGSNEQFFGPGTRLTVL.

This clone was observed a single time. The rearrangement joins TRBV28 to TRBJ1-3, with a weak D call TRBD1 (6 bases). This CDR3 has 18 residues. In germline, CDR1 is MDHEN, CDR2 SYDVKM. V was shortened by 2 bases and J by 0 bases, with 17 bases between the two germline ends. The CDR3, as DNA: TGTGCCAGCAGTTTACAGTTAGGCAGGGGCGACTCTGGAAACACCATATATTTT. Its protein is CASSLQLGRGDSGNTIYF.

This clone was picked up a small number of times. The chain employs TRBV27 and TRBJ2-1, with D perhaps TRBD2 (6 bases). V lost 10 bases and J 3 bases, leaving 13 bases between the germline ends. The CDR3 length is 13 residues. CDR1 and CDR2 from the germline V gene are MNHEY and SMNVEV (reference sequence). The CDR3 DNA follows: TGTGCCATTCCCTCGGGGGACTACAATGAGCAGTTCTTC. It yields the protein CAIPSGDYNEQFF.

This chain uses TRBV30 with TRBJ1-1; the D gene is possibly TRBD1 (6 bases). Between the trimmed V and J ends, which lost 3 bases and 8 bases, there was a span of 13 bases. The CDR3 length is 12 residues. The germline V gene encodes CDR1 GTSNPN and CDR2 SVGIG (reference sequence). This CDR3 is CAWSPHGTEAFF. CDR3 nucleotides: TGTGCCTGGAGCCCCCACGGGACAGAAGCTTTCTTT.